The clone carrying this T cell receptor beta chain showed up many times. As yet, its antigen is unknown. The CDR3 totals 19 residues. V trimming: 5 bases; J trimming: 2 bases; junction bases outside the gene matches: 11. Germline V lookup: CDR1 SGHTA, CDR2 FQGNSA. Peripheral blood was drawn, ten milliliters per donor. Each sample gave at least 6.5 million isolated PBMCs. The use of a sample-barcoded 5' primer and a J-beta primer mix characterized a second PCR of roughly 7 to 11 cycles. TCRdb re-called the 5' RACE reads with MiXCR, one entry per CDR3 protein. The sample carries 590,000 or so distinct CDR3 sequences, approximately 30% recorded once. These data are taken from a study of blood T cells in healthy people across ages. Findings of the study overall: Donor CMV infection status was unknown, possibly confounding age-related changes in expanded clonotypes. In older individuals, TCR beta diversity per million T cells was lower, falling roughly linearly with age.

This TCR came from a woman at least 80 years old in good health. The rearrangement joins TRBV7-2 to TRBJ2-1; the match to TRBD2 covers 14 bases. The specimen was blood. Written as DNA, the CDR3 is TGTGCCAGCAGCCCTACCCTGACTAGCGGGGGGGCCGCCTACAATGAGCAGTTCTTC. As protein: CASSPTLTSGGAAYNEQFF. Based on the CDR3 plus reference TRBV7-2 and TRBJ2-1, the full variable domain is GAGVSQSPSNKVTEKGKDVELRCDPISGHTALYWYRQSLGQGLEFLIYFQGNSAPDKSGLPSDRFSAERTGGSVSTLTIQRTQQEDSAVYLCASSPTLTSGGAAYNEQFFGPGTRLTVL.